This note documents a single T cell receptor (beta chain) sequence. The data originate from a study of blood T cells in healthy people across ages. A second roughly 7 to 11 cycle PCR used barcoded and J-beta primers. TCRdb re-derived calls from the 5' RACE reads in MiXCR, one entry per CDR3 protein. This sample has 980,000 or so distinct CDR3 sequences, with about 48% found just once. V gave up 3 bases and J gave up 3 bases, with 12 bases separating them. Germline CDR1 LGHDT, CDR2 YNNKEL (reference sequence). The CDR3 contains 14 residues. Sequenced: blood. V and J are TRBV3-1 and TRBJ2-7; the D call may be TRBD1 or TRBD2 (7 bases each). This receptor was identified in a man aged 25-40 years in good health. The CDR3 spells CASSHGRGGYEQYF. The CDR3 nucleotides read TGTGCCAGCAGCCATGGCAGGGGGGGCTACGAGCAGTACTTC.